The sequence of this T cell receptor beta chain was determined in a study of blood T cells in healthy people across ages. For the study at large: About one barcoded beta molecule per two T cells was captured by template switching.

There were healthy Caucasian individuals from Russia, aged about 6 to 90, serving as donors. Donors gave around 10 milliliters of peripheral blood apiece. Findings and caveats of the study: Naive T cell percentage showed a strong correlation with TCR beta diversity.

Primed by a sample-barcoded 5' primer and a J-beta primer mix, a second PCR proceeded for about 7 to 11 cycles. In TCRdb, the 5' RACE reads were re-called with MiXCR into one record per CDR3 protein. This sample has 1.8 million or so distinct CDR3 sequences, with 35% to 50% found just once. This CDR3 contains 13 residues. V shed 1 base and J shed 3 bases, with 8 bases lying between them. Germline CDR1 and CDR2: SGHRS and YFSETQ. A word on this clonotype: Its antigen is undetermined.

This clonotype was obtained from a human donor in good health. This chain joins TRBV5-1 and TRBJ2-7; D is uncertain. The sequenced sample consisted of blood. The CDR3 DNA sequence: TGCGCCAGCAGCTTGTTTGTCAGCTACGAGCAGTACTTC. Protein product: CASSLFVSYEQYF.